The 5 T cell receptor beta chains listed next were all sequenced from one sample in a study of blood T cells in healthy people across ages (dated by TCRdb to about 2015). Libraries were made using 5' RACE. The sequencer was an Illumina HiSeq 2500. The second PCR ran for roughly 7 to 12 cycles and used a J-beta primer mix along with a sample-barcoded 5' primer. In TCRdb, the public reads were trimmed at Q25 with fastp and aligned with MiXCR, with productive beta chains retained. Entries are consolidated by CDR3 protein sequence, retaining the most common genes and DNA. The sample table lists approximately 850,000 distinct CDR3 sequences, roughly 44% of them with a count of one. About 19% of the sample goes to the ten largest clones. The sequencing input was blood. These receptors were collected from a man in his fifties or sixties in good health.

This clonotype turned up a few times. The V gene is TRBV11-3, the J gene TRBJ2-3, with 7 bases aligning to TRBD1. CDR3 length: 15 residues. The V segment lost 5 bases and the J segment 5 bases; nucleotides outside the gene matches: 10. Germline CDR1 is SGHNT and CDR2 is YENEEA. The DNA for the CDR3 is TGTGCCAGCAGCAGACAGGGCCGGGTAGGAGATACGCAGTATTTT. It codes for CASSRQGRVGDTQYF. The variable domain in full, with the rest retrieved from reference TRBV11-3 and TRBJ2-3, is EAGVVQSPRYKIIEKKQPVAFWCNPISGHNTLYWYLQNLGQGPELLIRYENEEAVDDSQLPKDRFSAERLKGVDSTLKIQPAELGDSAVYLCASSRQGRVGDTQYFGPGTRLTVL.

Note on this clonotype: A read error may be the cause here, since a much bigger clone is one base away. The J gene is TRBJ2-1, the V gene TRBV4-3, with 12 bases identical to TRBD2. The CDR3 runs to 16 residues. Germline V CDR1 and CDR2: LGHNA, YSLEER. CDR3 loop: CVSSRTSGGSYNEQFF. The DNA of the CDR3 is TGCGTCAGCAGCCGAACTAGCGGGGGGTCGTACAATGAGCAGTTCTTC.

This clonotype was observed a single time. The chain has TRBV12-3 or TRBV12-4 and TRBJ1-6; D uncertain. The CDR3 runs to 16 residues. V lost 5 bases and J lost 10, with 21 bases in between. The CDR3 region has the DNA TGTGCCAGCAGTGAATTATACGGACTGGGAGGCTCACCCCTCCACTTT. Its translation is CASSELYGLGGSPLHF.

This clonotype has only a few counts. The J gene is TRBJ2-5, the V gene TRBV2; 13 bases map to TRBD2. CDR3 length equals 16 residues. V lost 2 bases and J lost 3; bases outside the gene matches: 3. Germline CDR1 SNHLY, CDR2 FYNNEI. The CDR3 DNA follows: TGTGCCAGCAGTGAACCGGGACTAGCGGGGAAAGAGACCCAGTACTTC. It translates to CASSEPGLAGKETQYF. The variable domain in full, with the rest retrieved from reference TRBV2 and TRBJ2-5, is EPEVTQTPSHQVTQMGQEVILRCVPISNHLYFYWYRQILGQKVEFLVSFYNNEISEKSEIFDDQFSVERPDGSNFTLKIRSTKLEDSAMYFCASSEPGLAGKETQYFGPGTRLLVL.

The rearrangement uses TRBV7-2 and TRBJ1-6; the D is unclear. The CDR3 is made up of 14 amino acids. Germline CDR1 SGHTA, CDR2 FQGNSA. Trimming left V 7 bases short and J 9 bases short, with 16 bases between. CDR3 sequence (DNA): TGTGCCAGCACCCTAGTGGGGTCCAGTTCACCCCTCCACTTT. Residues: CASTLVGSSSPLHF.